This TCR beta chain came from a study of OX40 agonist ivuxolimab in advanced cancers. TCRdb's table, derived via immunoSEQ multiplex PCR, lists solely in-frame clones and lacks some. Of about 52,000 clones in the sample, roughly 88% are singletons; the top ten hold around 12%. Points from the study as a whole: Both blood CD4+ and CD8+ T cells showed clonal growth by week 6 at 0.1 to 3.0 mg/kg. Expanded peripheral T cells had an undetermined antigen specificity.

Remarks on this clone: The antigen remains undetermined.

The clonotype was recovered from an adult with an advanced solid tumor such as melanoma, head and neck, liver or kidney cancer. Specimen: CD4+ or CD8+ T cells sorted from blood, collected in a trial of the OX40 agonist ivuxolimab.

CDR3 DNA: TGTGCCAGCAGCTTACGGACGGATAATTCACCCCTCCACTTT. This codes for CASSLRTDNSPLHF. This chain uses TRBV7-3 with TRBJ1-6; D is undetermined. Germline V gene sequence: CDR1 SGHTA, CDR2 FQGTGA. V gave up 2 bases and J gave up 5 bases, with 7 bases separating them. CDR3 length equals 14 residues.